The rows below give T cell receptor beta chains drawn from one sample of a study of blood T cell repertoires in COVID-19. Here immunoSEQ multiplex PCR was the method, and the copy in TCRdb shows in-frame clones only, minus some. The table lists some 200,000 clones, less than 90% of them singletons, with 15% to 20% in the top ten. The sample comprised peripheral blood. The receptor source for this set is a woman aged 80 or over with active or convalescent COVID-19. Both conserved end residues are part of each CDR3. The D gene is left open where the match is weak. Only some rows state a clone size, as once, few, many or a class for expanded clones.

d_call | clone_size | j_call | cdr3_length | v_call | cdr3_nt | cdr3_aa
TRBD1 | NA | TRBJ1-2 | 18 | TRBV18 | TGTGCCAGCTCACCAGGTCCGGGACAGGGCTCCCCTAACTATGGCTACACCTTC | CASSPGPGQGSPNYGYTF
TRBD2 | NA | TRBJ2-7 | 15 | TRBV6-6 | TGTGCCACCACGGCTGCGGGACTAGCGGGAGTTGAGCAGTACTTC | CATTAAGLAGVEQYF
TRBD1 | once | TRBJ2-3 | 15 | TRBV24-1 | TGTGCCACCAGTGACCGCGGACAGGGAATAGATACGCAGTATTTT | CATSDRGQGIDTQYF
TRBD2 | NA | TRBJ2-7 | 16 | TRBV6-4 | TGTGCCAGCAGTGACCCGACTAGCGGGAGCAACTACGAGCAGTACTTC | CASSDPTSGSNYEQYF
NA | NA | TRBJ1-1 | 16 | TRBV6-1 | TGTGCCAGCAGTGAAGCTCGGGGGAGTGGTGACACTGAAGCTTTCTTT | CASSEARGSGDTEAFF
TRBD1 | few | TRBJ1-6 | 15 | TRBV5-4 | TGTGCCAGCAGCTTTGACAGGGGCGCAACGTCACCCCTCCACTTT | CASSFDRGATSPLHF
NA | NA | TRBJ2-2 | 14 | TRBV9 | TGTGCCAGCGGGACACCGGAAGGGACCGGGGAGCTGTTTTTT | CASGTPEGTGELFF
TRBD2 | NA | TRBJ2-2 | 16 | TRBV6-6 | TGTGCCAGCAGTTACTCAAGGACGGGAGGAGGCGGGGAGCTGTTTTTT | CASSYSRTGGGGELFF
TRBD2 | NA | TRBJ2-7 | 15 | TRBV7-3 | TGTGCCAGCAGCTCCGGGACTAGCGGCCACTACGAGCAGTACTTC | CASSSGTSGHYEQYF
TRBD1 | once | TRBJ1-3 | 15 | TRBV29-1 | TGCAGCGTTGACGGGACAGAGAACTCTGGAAACACCATATATTTT | CSVDGTENSGNTIYF
NA | NA | TRBJ2-3 | 16 | TRBV14 | TGTGCCAGCAGCCAAGATGGGGCAGCCAACACAGATACGCAGTATTTT | CASSQDGAANTDTQYF
NA | NA | TRBJ1-6 | 15 | TRBV28 | TGTGCCAGCAGCCCCGATGGGACATGGGGTTCACCCCTCCACTTT | CASSPDGTWGSPLHF
NA | few | TRBJ1-5 | 14 | TRBV19 | TGTGCCAGTAGTGTAGGACAGAACAATCAGCCCCAGCATTTT | CASSVGQNNQPQHF
TRBD2 | once | TRBJ2-3 | 17 | TRBV5-1 | TGCGCCAGCAGCTTGGAACCACTAGCGGGGGGGACAGATACGCAGTATTTT | CASSLEPLAGGTDTQYF
TRBD1 | NA | TRBJ1-2 | 12 | TRBV19 | TGTGCCAGCCACGGACAGGTGGGAGGCTACACCTTC | CASHGQVGGYTF
NA | NA | TRBJ2-1 | 18 | TRBV5-1 | TGCGCCAGCAGCTTGGAGCCCGACAGGCCGACGTCCTACAATGAGCAGTTCTTC | CASSLEPDRPTSYNEQFF
TRBD1 | NA | TRBJ2-1 | 15 | TRBV11-3 | TGTGCCAGCAGCGGGGACAGCCGCTCCTACAATGAGCAGTTCTTC | CASSGDSRSYNEQFF
TRBD1 | NA | TRBJ2-2 | 15 | TRBV7-9 | TGTGCCAGCAGCCCCCCGGGACAGGGTGCCGGGGAGCTGTTTTTT | CASSPPGQGAGELFF
NA | NA | TRBJ2-7 | 13 | TRBV4-2 | TGTGCCAGCAGCCGGGCCATACAGAACGAGCAGTACTTC | CASSRAIQNEQYF
NA | NA | TRBJ1-6 | 13 | TRBV2 | TGTGCCAGCACCGCAGGATTATCTTCACCCCTCCACTTT | CASTAGLSSPLHF
NA | NA | TRBJ2-3 | 13 | TRBV30 | TGTGCCTGGAGTCATCGAGTGGTTGATACGCAGTATTTT | CAWSHRVVDTQYF
TRBD2 | NA | TRBJ2-6 | 15 | TRBV2 | TGTGCCAGCAGTGATGGGGGGGCTGGGGCCAACGTCCTGACTTTC | CASSDGGAGANVLTF
TRBD1 | NA | TRBJ2-5 | 14 | TRBV19 | TGTGCCAGTAGTAAACAGGGGATTCAAGAGACCCAGTACTTC | CASSKQGIQETQYF
TRBD1 | NA | TRBJ1-1 | 14 | TRBV11-2 | TGTGCCAGCAGCGTAGCAGGGGGTCCCACTGAAGCTTTCTTT | CASSVAGGPTEAFF
TRBD1 | NA | TRBJ2-5 | 13 | TRBV13 | TGTGCCAGCAGCTTACAGGGGGAAGAGACCCAGTACTTC | CASSLQGEETQYF
NA | NA | TRBJ2-7 | 15 | TRBV5-5 | TGTGCCAGCAGCCTACGACGGGACACGACCTACGAGCAGTACTTC | CASSLRRDTTYEQYF
NA | NA | TRBJ1-5 | 15 | TRBV21-1 | TGTGCCAGCACCATTGAGGGACACTGCAATCAGCCCCAGCATTTT | CASTIEGHCNQPQHF
NA | NA | TRBJ2-7 | 13 | TRBV29-1 | TGCAGCTTTGATGACTCGGTAGGGGGAGCGCAGTACTTC | CSFDDSVGGAQYF
TRBD1 | NA | TRBJ2-1 | 12 | TRBV5-1 | TGCGCCAGCAGCTTAGACAGGGCGAGCAGGTTCTTC | CASSLDRASRFF
TRBD2 | NA | TRBJ2-1 | 15 | TRBV19 | TGTGCCAGTAGCCAGGGACTAGCGGTATACAATGAGCAGTTCTTC | CASSQGLAVYNEQFF
TRBD2 | NA | TRBJ2-1 | 15 | TRBV4-2 | TGTGCCAGCAGCCCCGGGACTAGCGGTAACAATGAGCAGTTCTTC | CASSPGTSGNNEQFF
NA | NA | TRBJ1-1 | 14 | TRBV2 | TGTGCCAGCAGTGGGGACCGGGACTACTCTGAAGCTTTCTTT | CASSGDRDYSEAFF
TRBD1 | NA | TRBJ1-1 | 11 | TRBV30 | TGTGCCTGGGGACAGGGGTCTGAAGCTTTCTTT | CAWGQGSEAFF
NA | NA | TRBJ2-3 | 14 | TRBV30 | TGTGCCTGGAGCCCAGGTCTTGACACAGATACGCAGTATTTT | CAWSPGLDTDTQYF
TRBD1 | NA | TRBJ1-4 | 12 | TRBV5-6 | TGTGCCAGCAGCTTGGGTTGGGACAGGACCACGTTT | CASSLGWDRTTF
NA | once | TRBJ1-2 | 12 | TRBV12-3/TRBV12-4 | TGTGCCAGCAGTTTTAGCGGACATGGCTACACCTTC | CASSFSGHGYTF
NA | NA | TRBJ1-5 | 18 | TRBV21-1 | TGTGCCAGCAGCAAAGCGCAGGGAGGTTTGTGGGGCAATCAGCCCCAGCATTTT | CASSKAQGGLWGNQPQHF
NA | NA | TRBJ1-1 | 15 | TRBV3-1/TRBV3-2 | TGTGCCAGCAGTACACAGACGCAGATGAACACTGAAGCTTTCTTT | CASSTQTQMNTEAFF
TRBD2 | NA | TRBJ2-2 | 15 | TRBV18 | TGTGCCAGCTCACCATCTAGCGGGAGAGCCGGGGAGCTGTTTTTT | CASSPSSGRAGELFF
TRBD1 | NA | TRBJ2-1 | 15 | TRBV4-1 | TGCGCCAGCAGCCAGGGACAGGGATATGAAAATGAGCAGTTCTTC | CASSQGQGYENEQFF
NA | NA | TRBJ2-3 | 15 | TRBV7-2 | TGTGCCAGCAGCCCCTGGCCCCCTAGCACAGATACGCAGTATTTT | CASSPWPPSTDTQYF
NA | NA | TRBJ2-6 | 12 | TRBV30 | TGTGCCTGGGCCTTCCGGGCCAACGTCCTGACTTTC | CAWAFRANVLTF
TRBD1 | NA | TRBJ1-4 | 15 | TRBV27 | TGTGCCAGCAGCCCCTACAGGGGAGGTCTTCTCGGACTGTTTTTT | CASSPYRGGLLGLFF
NA | NA | TRBJ2-1 | 13 | TRBV19 | TGTGCCAGTACATCGGGTCTCAACAATGAGCAGTTCTTC | CASTSGLNNEQFF
NA | NA | TRBJ2-5 | 14 | TRBV5-4 | TGTGCCAGCAGCACCTACAGCGGTCAAACGACCCAGTACTTC | CASSTYSGQTTQYF
NA | NA | TRBJ1-5 | 15 | TRBV6-5 | TGTGCCAGCAGGGGAGATTCTCTGGGTAATCAGCCCCAGCATTTT | CASRGDSLGNQPQHF
TRBD2 | NA | TRBJ2-7 | 14 | TRBV18 | TGTGCCAGCTCACTCTCGGGAGGAAAATACGAGCAGTACTTC | CASSLSGGKYEQYF